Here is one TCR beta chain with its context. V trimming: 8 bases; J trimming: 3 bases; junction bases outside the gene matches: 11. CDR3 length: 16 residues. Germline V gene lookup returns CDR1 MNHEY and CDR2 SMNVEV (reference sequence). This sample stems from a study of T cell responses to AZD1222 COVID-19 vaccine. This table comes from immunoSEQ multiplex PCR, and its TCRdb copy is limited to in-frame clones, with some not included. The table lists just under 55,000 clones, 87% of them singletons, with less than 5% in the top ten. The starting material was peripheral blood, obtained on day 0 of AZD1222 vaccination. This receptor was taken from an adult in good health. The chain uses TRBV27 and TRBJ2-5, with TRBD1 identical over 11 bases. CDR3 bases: TGTGCCAGCCTAAAAGTCTGGACAGGGGGCGAAGAGACCCAGTACTTC. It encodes CASLKVWTGGEETQYF.